The present T cell receptor (beta chain) was sequenced within a study of T cell clonality in common variable immunodeficiency. Study-wide results and caveats: Common variable immunodeficiency TCR beta sequences reportedly had fewer deletions and N-nucleotide insertions. Shared TCRbeta clones were fewer between CVID subjects than controls.

This clone was detected a few times. The target antigen is unknown. The missing CDR3 end, 3 residues past where the read stops, is filled in from the germline J gene. Blood came from CVID subjects not ill and not taking immunomodulatory or immunosuppressive medication. Assay used: immunoSEQ multiplex PCR; TCRdb lists only in-frame clones, some missing. This sample carries fewer than 20,000 clones, none of them present only once. Germline values: CDR1 MNHNS, CDR2 SASEGT. CDR3 length equals 15 residues. Trimming cost V 2 bases and J 2 bases, with 10 bases left between them. The TCR was taken from a human donor with common variable immunodeficiency. The V call is TRBV6-1, the J call TRBJ1-5; D is ambiguous. Sequenced sample: peripheral blood mononuclear cells. The CDR3 protein is CASSEFPLGNQPQHF. The covered CDR3 bases are TGTGCCAGCAGTGAATTTCCCCTAGGCAATCAGCCC.